These 17 T cell receptor beta chains share one sample of origin, sequenced in a study of T cell clonotyping in hematopoietic cell transplantation. The method was immunoSEQ multiplex PCR; TCRdb's version includes in-frame clones alone and lacks a portion of them. The sample records fewer than 30,000 clones, 90% to 97% being singletons. Source material: peripheral blood mononuclear cells. Receptors were obtained from a man aged 50 to 59 in good health. Some clones in this sample may be carry-over from other donors' samples.

The chain employs TRBV4-1 and TRBJ2-3; 7 bases fit TRBD1. The CDR3 length is 15 residues. V lost 2 bases and J lost 5; bases outside the gene matches: 7. Germline CDR1 MGHRA, CDR2 YSYEKL. CDR3 sequence: CASSQTRGREDTQYF. The CDR3 nucleotides read TGCGCCAGCAGCCAAACTAGGGGGCGCGAAGATACGCAGTATTTT.

J is TRBJ1-4 and V is TRBV19, with TRBD1 matching 10 bases. The CDR3 spans 16 residues. Germline assignment: CDR1 LNHDA and CDR2 SQIVND (reference sequence). V dropped 5 bases and J dropped 7; count of bases not matched to a gene: 10. The CDR3 spells CASSFPLRDRGEKLFF. DNA of the CDR3: TGTGCCAGTAGTTTTCCACTCCGGGACAGGGGTGAAAAACTGTTTTTT.

The V gene is TRBV6-6, the J gene TRBJ1-1; 8 nucleotides line up with TRBD1. This CDR3 has 14 amino acids. V shed 5 bases, J shed 1 base, and the junction held 3 bases outside the gene matches. The V gene's germline CDR1 is MNHNY and CDR2 SVGAGI (reference sequence). The CDR3 is CASSQQGGNTEAFF. CDR3 sequence (DNA): TGTGCCAGCAGTCAACAGGGGGGGAACACTGAAGCTTTCTTT.

The chain is built from TRBV10-1 and TRBJ2-1; D remains unclear. V lost 8 bases and J lost 3, with 5 bases in between. Germline CDR1 is WNHNN and CDR2 is SYGVQD (reference sequence). CDR3 length: 11 amino acids. The CDR3 sequence is CASADYNEQFF. As DNA, the CDR3 is TGCGCCAGCGCCGACTACAATGAGCAGTTCTTC.

The V gene is TRBV9, the J gene TRBJ1-1, with 10 bases aligning to TRBD1. The junction had 4 bases not matched to a gene; V was cut back by 1 base and J by 10 bases. The CDR3 covers 13 residues. Germline V gene sequence: CDR1 SGDLS, CDR2 YYNGEE. CDR3 residues: CASSVWDRGGAFF. The CDR3 nucleotides are TGTGCCAGCAGCGTATGGGACAGGGGTGGAGCTTTCTTT.

V is TRBV6-5 and J is TRBJ2-2; TRBD1 matches 10 bases. In germline, CDR1 is MNHEY, CDR2 SVGAGI. The CDR3 runs to 16 residues. The V gene end was trimmed by 2 bases and the J gene end by 7 bases; junction bases not matched to a gene: 7. The CDR3 DNA follows: TGTGCCAGCAGTTACGGGGGACAGGGGTACAGCGGGGAGCTGTTTTTT. Translated: CASSYGGQGYSGELFF.

This chain links TRBV28 with TRBJ1-5, with D uncertain. V dropped 6 bases and J dropped 11 bases, with 14 bases sitting between them. The CDR3 loop spans 12 amino acids. CDR1 and CDR2 (germline): MDHEN, SYDVKM. The CDR3, as DNA: TGTGCCAGCAGGCCCAATTTTTTGGCCCAGCATTTT. It encodes CASRPNFLAQHF.

J is TRBJ1-1 and V is TRBV6-5; D uncertain. V lost 6 bases, J lost 6 bases, and 11 bases lay in between. Germline loops: CDR1 MNHEY, CDR2 SVGAGI. The CDR3 totals 12 residues. The CDR3 is CASSTSASEAFF. The DNA for the CDR3 is TGTGCCAGCAGCACGAGTGCGTCTGAAGCTTTCTTT.

The V and J genes are TRBV27 and TRBJ2-2, with D uncertain. V lost 1 base to trimming and J lost 2 bases, with 5 bases between them. The V gene's germline CDR1 is MNHEY and CDR2 SMNVEV (reference sequence). CDR3 length: 14 amino acids. The CDR3 loop is CASSLYPNTGELFF. Written as DNA, the CDR3 is TGTGCCAGCAGTTTATATCCCAACACCGGGGAGCTGTTTTTT.

The chain combines TRBV30 with TRBJ1-3, with D possibly matching TRBD1 (5 bases). CDR3 size: 15 residues. Looked up from germline, CDR1 is GTSNPN and CDR2 is SVGIG (reference sequence). Trimming stripped 3 bases from V and 0 bases from J, with 12 bases between. The CDR3 loop reads CAWSGTDASGNTIYF. The CDR3 DNA sequence: TGTGCCTGGAGCGGGACGGACGCCTCTGGAAACACCATATATTTT.

This chain connects TRBV28 to TRBJ1-1; 7 nucleotides line up with TRBD1. The germline gives CDR1 MDHEN, CDR2 SYDVKM. The CDR3 consists of 14 residues. Trimming took 3 bases from V and 4 from J; bases not matched to a gene: 5. DNA for the CDR3: TGTGCCAGCAGTTTGACAGGGTTGGGCACTGAAGCTTTCTTT. This gives the protein CASSLTGLGTEAFF.

This chain uses TRBV5-1 with TRBJ1-1, with 10 bases aligning to TRBD1. After removal of 4 bases from V and 0 bases from J, the junction contained 3 bases not matched to a gene. Per the germline V gene, CDR1 is SGHRS and CDR2 is YFSETQ. This CDR3 spans 15 amino acids. The CDR3 DNA follows: TGCGCCAGCAGCACCGGACAGGGGGTGAACACTGAAGCTTTCTTT. Amino acids: CASSTGQGVNTEAFF.

CDR3 sequence reads: CASSPRTGTNTGELFF. CDR3 DNA: TGTGCCAGCAGCCCACGGACAGGAACGAACACCGGGGAGCTGTTTTTT. The chain is built from TRBV7-8 and TRBJ2-2, with 7 bases matching TRBD1. The germline V gene encodes CDR1 SGHVS and CDR2 FQNEAQ. The length of the CDR3 is 16 residues. V trimming: 5 bases; J trimming: 0 bases; junction bases outside the gene matches: 6.

V usage is TRBV30 and J usage is TRBJ1-3; TRBD1 might be the D (5 bases). Germline CDR1 and CDR2: GTSNPN and SVGIG (reference sequence). Trimming removed 3 bases at V and 0 bases at J, with 9 bases between. This CDR3 spans 14 amino acids. CDR3 protein: CAWSFGGSGNTIYF. CDR3 coding DNA: TGTGCCTGGAGCTTTGGGGGCTCTGGAAACACCATATATTTT.

The CDR3, as DNA: TGTGCCAGTAGTATTAACACTAGATACGAGCAGTACTTC. Protein: CASSINTRYEQYF. The chain combines TRBV19 with TRBJ2-7, with a tentative D call TRBD2 (5 bases). The CDR3 spans 13 residues. The V and J ends lost 3 bases and 4 bases respectively, with 10 bases between them. CDR1 LNHDA and CDR2 SQIVND come from the germline V gene (reference sequence).

The chain couples TRBV28 to TRBJ2-7, with D possibly being TRBD2 (6 bases). Trimming took off 5 bases at V and 3 bases at J, with 11 bases between the two ends. Germline values: CDR1 MDHEN, CDR2 SYDVKM. The CDR3 extends over 13 amino acids. The DNA for the CDR3 is TGTGCCAGCAGTGCGGGACGGATCTACGAGCAGTACTTC. Amino acids: CASSAGRIYEQYF.

The V gene is TRBV27, the J gene TRBJ1-5; 7 nucleotides match TRBD1. Trimming took 5 bases from V and 4 from J; bases not matched to a gene: 8. In germline, CDR1 is MNHEY, CDR2 SMNVEV (reference sequence). The CDR3 is 15 residues long. In nucleotides, the CDR3 is TGTGCCAGCAGTGACAGGGCCCTGACTAATCAGCCCCAGCATTTT. Encoded protein: CASSDRALTNQPQHF.